Here is one T cell receptor (beta chain) with its context. A few counts support this clone. It has no known antigen specificity. No quality values exist for individual bases; no much larger clone is one base distant. TCRbeta CDR3 regions were amplified from genomic DNA by means of the immunoSEQ Assay, a bias-controlled multiplex PCR. The source study handled its data this way. The number of nucleated cells in each sample was estimated by amplification of reference gene primers within the assay. Sequence reads were collapsed and filtered to measure the absolute abundance of every unique TCRbeta CDR3 rearrangement. For each sample, productive Simpson clonality was calculated as the square root of Simpson's diversity index across productive rearrangements. Entries here come from immuneACCESS through TCRdb and include only in-frame sequences with V and J called. Some clones fail to appear in such tables; in the studies checked, an unresolved V gene covers under half of the shortfall, and the cause of the remainder is unknown. That table is the source of V, J and clone size, and D and trimming were worked out from the DNA. In this sample the table shows roughly 290,000 clones, about 89% of which occur a single time. About 8% of the sample lies in the top ten.

Another Seattle source contributed samples from volunteer blood donors who had recovered from COVID-19. Whole blood was collected in K2EDTA tubes by collaborating institutions according to the institutions' own protocols. For TCRbeta analysis, collaborators shipped samples in one of three forms: frozen whole blood, isolated PBMCs, or DNA extracted from either of those sample types. These data come from a study of blood T cell repertoires in COVID-19 (dated by TCRdb to the early 2020s). General notes on the study: The collaborator samples originated in the United States, Italy and Spain and spanned the acute and convalescent phases of COVID-19. The material from the prospective study consisted of cDNA or gDNA derived from T cells, B-cell-depleted T cells, or PBMCs. Deeply sampled blood TCRbeta repertoires from subjects exposed to, actively infected with, or recovered from COVID-19 were included in the dataset. The repertoires were released in a freely available public database intended as a resource for research on the immune response to SARS-CoV-2. Samples came from the ongoing ImmuneRACE study (first 160 participants) plus 1,254 subjects from 6 global collaborators. A de-identified subject ID, COVID-19 status, age in years and sex were almost always included in the sample metadata. Where HLA class I and class II types were available, the types were taken from metadata supplied by the sample provider, not from assay-based typing.

Compared with germline, V lacks 3 bases and J lacks 0 bases; bases without a gene match: 7. Counted from cysteine to phenylalanine, this CDR3 has 17 amino acids. The sequence is cut down to CDR3 DNA, 51 bases in frame from base 1. CDR1 KGHSH and CDR2 LQKENI were looked up in the germline V gene. On the study overall, not on this receptor specifically: The amount of clinical and demographic metadata varied by source and participant and was provided uncurated.

The chain couples TRBV18 to TRBJ2-1, with 8 bases aligning to TRBD2. The sequence was obtained from a woman between 45 and 60 years old who had recovered from COVID-19. The sample taken for sequencing was peripheral blood. The sequence in DNA is TGTGCCAGCTCACCTTTGGTAGCGGGGAGCTCCTACAATGAGCAGTTCTTC. Its protein product is CASSPLVAGSSYNEQFF.